This TCR beta chain came from a study of patients and donors after allogeneic stem cell transplantation. V was shortened by 3 bases and J by 2 bases, with 9 bases between the two germline ends. CDR1 and CDR2 (germline): SGHAT, FQNNGV. The CDR3 loop spans 14 amino acids. TCRdb fed the RT-PCR reads into MiXCR, producing one record per CDR3 protein. Among 65,000 to 80,000 distinct CDR3 sequences, 26% were seen once, and the ten largest hold 26%. The clonotype originates from a human donor who was either an allogeneic HSCT recipient or a stem cell or donor lymphocyte infusion donor (not recorded which). It is not recorded whose cells these are; they may come from a transplant donor. Input material: blood, either unsorted or a sorted T cell fraction (not recorded which). The V gene is TRBV11-2, the J gene TRBJ2-3; D gene ambiguous. CDR3 DNA sequence: TGTGCCAGCAGCTTCCTCATTCTCACAGATACGCAGTATTTT. Its protein is CASSFLILTDTQYF.